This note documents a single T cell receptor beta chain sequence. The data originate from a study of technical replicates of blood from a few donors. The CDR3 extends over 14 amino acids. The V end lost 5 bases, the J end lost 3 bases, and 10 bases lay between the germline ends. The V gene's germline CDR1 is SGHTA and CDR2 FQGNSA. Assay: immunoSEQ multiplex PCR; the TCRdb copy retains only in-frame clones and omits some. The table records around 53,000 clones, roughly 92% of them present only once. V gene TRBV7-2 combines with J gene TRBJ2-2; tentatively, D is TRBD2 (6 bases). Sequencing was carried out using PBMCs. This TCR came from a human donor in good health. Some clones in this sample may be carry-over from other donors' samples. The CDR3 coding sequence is TGTGCCAGCAGCCCCGGGACTCACACCGGGGAGCTGTTTTTT. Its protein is CASSPGTHTGELFF.